These 13 T cell receptor beta chains share one sample of origin, sequenced in a study of T-cell reconstitution after alpha-beta-depleted transplantation in children. Unique molecular identifiers were used in preparing the TCRbeta library. TCRdb ran MiXCR on the PCR reads and lists one entry per CDR3 protein. Here the sample spans around 450,000 distinct CDR3 sequences, around two fifths being singletons. Sample: PBMCs, taken before TCRalphabeta/CD19-depleted stem cell transplant. Receptor source: a girl aged 2-15 years with aplastic anemia, due to receive a stem cell transplant.

This clonotype was seen more than once but under ten times. This sequence joins TRBV30 and TRBJ1-4, with 7 positions matching TRBD1. Trimming at V came to 3 bases and at J to 5 bases, leaving 9 bases not matched to a gene. CDR3 length equals 15 residues. Germline values: CDR1 GTSNPN, CDR2 SVGIG (reference sequence). CDR3: CAWRTGLAENEKLFF. CDR3 bases: TGTGCCTGGAGGACAGGGCTGGCGGAAAATGAAAAACTGTTTTTT.

This chain uses TRBV4-2 with TRBJ2-7; the D gene is possibly TRBD1 (6 bases). The germline CDR1 and CDR2 sequences are LGHNA and YNFKEQ. The CDR3 extends over 15 amino acids. V was trimmed by 1 base and J by 0 bases, leaving 10 bases between them. The CDR3 DNA sequence: TGTGCCAGCAGCCAAGTTGCGGACAGCTCCTACGAGCAGTACTTC. Residues: CASSQVADSSYEQYF.

This clonotype came up many times. The chain carries TRBV12-3 or TRBV12-4 and TRBJ2-1, with TRBD2 identical over 14 bases. The CDR3 runs to 13 residues. V was pared by 6 bases and J by 9 bases, with 1 base of the junction left unmatched. The CDR3 DNA follows: TGTGCCAGCAGAGGACTAGCGGGAGGTGAGCAGTTCTTC. Its protein is CASRGLAGGEQFF.

The gene calls are TRBV12-3 or TRBV12-4 and TRBJ2-5; possible D gene TRBD1, 5 bases. Deletions cut 5 bases from V and 2 bases from J, with 15 bases between. The length of the CDR3 is 15 residues. The CDR3 bases are TGTGCCAGCAGTCCCGGTGTGACAGAGCAAGAGACCCAGTACTTC. Translation: CASSPGVTEQETQYF.

This clonotype came up a few times. J is TRBJ2-5 and V is TRBV12-3 or TRBV12-4; a weak D match, TRBD1 (6 bases). V lost 2 bases to trimming and J lost 5 bases, with 15 bases between them. The CDR3 runs to 15 residues. This chain's CDR3 is CASSLLGAIQETQYF. The CDR3 nucleotides read TGTGCCAGCAGTTTACTGGGGGCAATTCAGGAGACCCAGTACTTC.

The rearrangement joins TRBV7-6 to TRBJ2-1; 11 nucleotides line up with TRBD2. V gave up 0 bases and J gave up 7 bases; unmatched junction bases: 11. Germline CDR1 is SGHVS and CDR2 is FNYEAQ. This CDR3 comprises 18 residues. The CDR3 bases are TGTGCCAGCAGCTTAGCGTTTGCTAAACTAGCGGGAGAAAATGAGCAGTTCTTC. It is translated as CASSLAFAKLAGENEQFF. Supplemented by reference TRBV7-6 and TRBJ2-1, the full variable domain reads GAGVSQSPRYKVTKRGQDVALRCDPISGHVSLYWYRQALGQGPEFLTYFNYEAQQDKSGLPNDRFSAERPEGSISTLTIQRTEQRDSAMYRCASSLAFAKLAGENEQFFGPGTRLTVL.

The chain uses TRBV4-1 and TRBJ1-2; 8 bases match TRBD1. Trimming took 3 bases from V and 14 from J; bases not matched to a gene: 11. Germline V gene data show CDR1 as MGHRA and CDR2 as YSYEKL. The CDR3 consists of 13 residues. CDR3 sequence: CASSHSGQAVETF. The DNA for the CDR3 is TGCGCCAGCAGCCATTCGGGACAGGCCGTGGAAACCTTC.

The rearrangement links TRBV28 to TRBJ2-3; D call uncertain. Germline CDR1 MDHEN, CDR2 SYDVKM. The V end was cut by 2 bases, the J end by 4 bases, with 10 bases between. The CDR3 extends over 14 amino acids. The CDR3 coding sequence is TGTGCCAGCAGTTTAGGCGCGAAGCCAGATACGCAGTATTTT. Amino acids: CASSLGAKPDTQYF.

On this clonotype itself: One junction end does not reproduce the germline sequence, and a read error may be involved. The V gene is TRBV9, the J gene TRBJ2-5, with 7 nucleotides matching TRBD2. CDR1 SGDLS and CDR2 YYNGEE come from the germline V gene. The CDR3 totals 12 residues. This CDR3 reads CGWGGTPQTQYF. CDR3 DNA: TGCGGTTGGGGGGGGACCCCTCAGACCCAGTACTTC.

The chain has TRBV29-1 and TRBJ1-2; a possible D gene is TRBD1 (5 bases). This CDR3 contains 14 residues. V was pared by 0 bases and J by 4 bases, with 12 bases between. Germline CDR1 reads SQVTM; CDR2 reads ANQGSEA. CDR3: CSVEDLSGGYGYTF. The CDR3 nucleotides read TGCAGCGTTGAAGATCTCAGTGGGGGCTATGGCTACACCTTC.

The chain employs TRBV7-8 and TRBJ2-1; 16 bases align to TRBD2. Germline loops: CDR1 SGHVS, CDR2 FQNEAQ. V trimming: 5 bases; J trimming: 2 bases; junction bases outside the gene matches: 6. The CDR3 sequence is 18 residues long. This CDR3 reads CASSPPGLAGGTYNEQFF. The CDR3 DNA reads as TGTGCCAGCAGCCCTCCGGGACTAGCGGGGGGGACCTACAATGAGCAGTTCTTC. Based on the CDR3 plus reference TRBV7-8 and TRBJ2-1, the full variable domain is GAGVSQSPRYKVAKRGQDVALRCDPISGHVSLFWYQQALGQGPEFLTYFQNEAQLDKSGLPSDRFFAERPEGSVSTLKIQRTQQEDSAVYLCASSPPGLAGGTYNEQFFGPGTRLTVL.

On this clonotype: This may be a read error, as it is one base from a much larger clone. The chain employs TRBV20-1 and TRBJ2-1, with D unclear. The CDR3 totals 13 residues. Germline CDR1 reads DFQATT; CDR2 reads SNEGSKA (reference sequence). Trimming took off 3 bases at V and 6 bases at J, with 12 bases between the two ends. The CDR3 loop is CSASKGFVNEQFF. CDR3 bases: TGCAGTGCTAGTAAGGGATTTGTCAATGAGCAGTTCTTC.

As regards this clonotype: Since the CDR3 does not end with the conserved phenylalanine or tryptophan, this likely comes from a read error. The chain has TRBV20-1 and TRBJ2-1; possibly TRBD1 for D (5 bases). Germline V CDR1 and CDR2: DFQATT, SNEGSKA (reference sequence). Trimming removed 6 bases from V and 4 bases from J, with 19 bases in between. The CDR3 contains 15 residues. DNA for the CDR3: TGCAGTGCGATCCGACAGTCCACCTCGTACAATGAGCAGTTCTTG. This encodes CSAIRQSTSYNEQFL.